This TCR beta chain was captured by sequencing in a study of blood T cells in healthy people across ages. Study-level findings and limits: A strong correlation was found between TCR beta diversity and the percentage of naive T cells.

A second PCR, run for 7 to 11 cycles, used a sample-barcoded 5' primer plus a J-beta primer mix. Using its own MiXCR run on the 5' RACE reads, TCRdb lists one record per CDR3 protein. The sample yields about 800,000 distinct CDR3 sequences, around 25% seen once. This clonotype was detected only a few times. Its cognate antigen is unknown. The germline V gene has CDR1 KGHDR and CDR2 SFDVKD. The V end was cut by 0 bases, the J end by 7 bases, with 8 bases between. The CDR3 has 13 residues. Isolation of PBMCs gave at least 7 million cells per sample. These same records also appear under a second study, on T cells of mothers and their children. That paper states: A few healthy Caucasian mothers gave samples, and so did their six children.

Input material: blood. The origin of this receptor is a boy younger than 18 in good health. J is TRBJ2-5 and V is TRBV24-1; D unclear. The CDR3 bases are TGTGCCACCAGTGATTTGAACCTGGCGACCCAGTACTTC. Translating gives CATSDLNLATQYF.